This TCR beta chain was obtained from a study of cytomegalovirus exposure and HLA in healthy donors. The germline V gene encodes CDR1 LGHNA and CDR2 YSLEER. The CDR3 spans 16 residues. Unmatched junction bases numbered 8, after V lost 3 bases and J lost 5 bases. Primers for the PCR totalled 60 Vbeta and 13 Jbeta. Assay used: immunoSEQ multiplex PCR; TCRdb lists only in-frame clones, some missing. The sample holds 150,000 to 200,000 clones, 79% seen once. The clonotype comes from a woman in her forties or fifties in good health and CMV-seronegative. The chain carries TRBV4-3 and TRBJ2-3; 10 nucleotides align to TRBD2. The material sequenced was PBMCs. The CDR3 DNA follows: TGCGCCAGCAGCCATGAGCGGGGGGGTATATTAGATACGCAGTATTTT. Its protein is CASSHERGGILDTQYF.